Following are 19 T cell receptor beta chains from one sample sequenced in a study of identical twins. TCRdb itself ran the 5' RACE reads through MiXCR, one entry per CDR3 protein. The sample yields about 700,000 distinct CDR3 sequences, 8.6% seen once. The same data also went into a second study, on yellow fever vaccine responses in identical twins.

Sequencing was carried out using PBMCs. The source is a woman under 30 in good health.

A few counts support this clonotype. This chain joins TRBV11-2 and TRBJ2-5; TRBD2 agrees at 8 bases. The CDR3 is 17 amino acids. CDR1 and CDR2 (germline): SGHAT, FQNNGV. Losses at the gene ends were 1 base for V and 2 bases for J; bases not matched to a gene: 9. CDR3 in amino acids: CASSLVGGGPPQETQYF. The CDR3 nucleotides are TGTGCCAGCAGCTTAGTTGGCGGGGGGCCCCCTCAAGAGACCCAGTACTTC.

This sequence joins TRBV5-1 and TRBJ2-2; D is perhaps TRBD1 or TRBD2 (6 bases each). The CDR3 length is 18 residues. The V end was cut by 5 bases, the J end by 3 bases, with 23 bases between. Germline V gene data show CDR1 as SGHRS and CDR2 as YFSETQ. The DNA for the CDR3 is TGCGCCAGCAGTACAGGGAGCGGTCTAGCGTTTTACACCGGGGAGCTGTTTTTT. Its translation is CASSTGSGLAFYTGELFF.

CDR3 in amino acids: CAIRDNAKGGELFF. The CDR3, as DNA: TGTGCCATCAGGGACAATGCGAAGGGCGGGGAGCTGTTTTTT. The chain employs TRBV10-3 and TRBJ2-2, with D perhaps TRBD1 (5 bases). CDR3 size: 14 residues. V was cut by 6 bases and J by 7 bases, with 15 bases left in between. In germline, CDR1 is ENHRY, CDR2 SYGVKD.

This clonotype came up a few times. This chain links TRBV2 with TRBJ2-7, with D perhaps being TRBD1 or TRBD2 (6 bases each). Trimming removed 7 bases from V and 6 bases from J, with 22 bases in between. Per germline, CDR1 SNHLY and CDR2 FYNNEI. This CDR3 comprises 15 residues. CDR3: CASTPRGGGPGEQYF. The CDR3 nucleotides are TGTGCCAGCACCCCTCGTGGAGGGGGGCCTGGCGAGCAGTACTTC. Using reference TRBV2 and TRBJ2-7 for the parts outside the CDR3, the full variable domain is EPEVTQTPSHQVTQMGQEVILRCVPISNHLYFYWYRQILGQKVEFLVSFYNNEISEKSEIFDDQFSVERPDGSNFTLKIRSTKLEDSAMYFCASTPRGGGPGEQYFGPGTRLTVT.

The gene calls are TRBV7-2 and TRBJ2-3; no clear D gene. The CDR3 contains 14 residues. V shed 4 bases and J shed 4 bases, with 12 bases lying between them. Germline CDR1 and CDR2: SGHTA and FQGNSA. The CDR3 DNA reads TGTGCCAGCAGCTCCGGCGCTGGGGCAGATACGCAGTATTTT. This codes for CASSSGAGADTQYF.

In its sample, this clonotype was seen many times. Mismatch with germline at one junction end may stem from a read error. In DNA, the CDR3 is TGTGCCAGCAGCGAAGCGACTTCCTACAATGAGCAGTTCTTC. Protein sequence: CASSEATSYNEQFF. The chain recombines TRBV2 with TRBJ2-1, with D unresolved. CDR3 length: 14 residues. From germline, CDR1 is SNHLY and CDR2 FYNNEI. The full variable domain, its missing parts supplied by reference TRBV2 and TRBJ2-1, is EPEVTQTPSHQVTQMGQEVILRCVPISNHLYFYWYRQILGQKVEFLVSFYNNEISEKSEIFDDQFSVERPDGSNFTLKIRSTKLEDSAMYFCASSEATSYNEQFFGPGTRLTVL.

The J gene is TRBJ2-1, the V gene TRBV15; D might be TRBD1 (5 bases). CDR1 is LNHNV, CDR2 YYDKDF, per germline (reference sequence). The ends were cut back, 7 bases at V and 5 bases at J, with 12 bases in the middle. This CDR3 has 13 residues. The CDR3 region is CATNFGQNNEQFF. Here the CDR3 DNA reads TGTGCCACCAATTTCGGACAAAACAATGAGCAGTTCTTC. Using reference TRBV15 and TRBJ2-1 for the parts outside the CDR3, the full variable domain is DAMVIQNPRYQVTQFGKPVTLSCSQTLNHNVMYWYQQKSSQAPKLLFHYYDKDFNNEADTPDNFQSRRPNTSFCFLDIRSPGLGDTAMYLCATNFGQNNEQFFGPGTRLTVL.

This chain connects TRBV20-1 to TRBJ2-1; 12 nucleotides align to TRBD2. Trimming took 3 bases from V and 8 from J; bases not matched to a gene: 8. The CDR3 length is 15 residues. The germline CDR1 and CDR2 sequences are DFQATT and SNEGSKA (reference sequence). CDR3 region: CSASKPSGGAYEQFF. For the CDR3, the DNA is TGCAGTGCTAGCAAACCTAGCGGGGGGGCGTATGAGCAGTTCTTC.

This clonotype has just a few counts. The chain combines TRBV6-5 with TRBJ2-7; 9 nucleotides line up with TRBD1. Looked up from germline, CDR1 is MNHEY and CDR2 is SVGAGI. The trim removed 5 bases at V and 2 bases at J, leaving 4 bases unmatched. This CDR3 spans 14 amino acids. In DNA, the CDR3 is TGTGCCAGCAGTCACGGACAGGGGACCTACGAGCAGTACTTC. Translating it yields CASSHGQGTYEQYF.

The chain is built from TRBV10-3 and TRBJ1-2; no clear D. The CDR3 covers 15 residues. Germline CDR1 is ENHRY and CDR2 is SYGVKD. The ends were cut back, 4 bases at V and 4 bases at J, with 16 bases in the middle. CDR3 in DNA: TGTGCCATCAGTGCCTCCGAGGACCTGGGCTATGGCTACACCTTC. Translating gives CAISASEDLGYGYTF.

This chain uses TRBV6-2 or TRBV6-3 with TRBJ2-3; D could derive from TRBD1 or TRBD2 (5 bases each). V was shortened by 6 bases and J by 4 bases, with 11 bases between the two germline ends. This CDR3 region has 13 residues. The V gene's germline CDR1 is MNHEY and CDR2 SVGEGT. The CDR3 here is CASSPSGPDTQYF. The DNA of the CDR3 is TGTGCCAGCAGCCCCTCGGGGCCAGATACGCAGTATTTT.

The rearrangement joins TRBV19 to TRBJ2-7, with D perhaps TRBD1 or TRBD2 (5 bases each). V shed 2 bases and J shed 4 bases, with 12 bases lying between them. The germline V gene has CDR1 LNHDA and CDR2 SQIVND (reference sequence). The CDR3 sequence is 14 residues long. CDR3 loop: CASSIPGPRYEQYF. The CDR3 DNA reads as TGTGCCAGTAGTATACCGGGACCTCGATACGAGCAGTACTTC.

This clonotype was counted a few times. Written as DNA, the CDR3 is TGCAGTGCTAAACCGGAGCGGGCCAAAAACATTCAGTACTTC. Its translation: CSAKPERAKNIQYF. The J gene is TRBJ2-4, the V gene TRBV20-1, with D tentatively TRBD2 (5 bases). There are 14 residues in the CDR3. V lost 4 bases and J lost 1, with 11 bases in between. The V gene's germline CDR1 is DFQATT and CDR2 SNEGSKA (reference sequence).

J is TRBJ2-7 and V is TRBV12-3 or TRBV12-4; D perhaps matches TRBD2 (5 bases). V was trimmed by 7 bases and J by 2 bases, leaving 15 bases between them. This CDR3 comprises 14 residues. CDR3 sequence: CASTMGSGAYEQYF. CDR3 nucleotides: TGTGCCAGCACTATGGGGTCCGGGGCCTACGAGCAGTACTTC.

This clonotype was observed at least ten times. This chain joins TRBV27 and TRBJ2-3; 8 bases fit TRBD2. The V and J ends lost 5 bases and 1 base, in that order; junction bases with no gene match: 14. The CDR3 totals 18 residues. CDR1 and CDR2 (germline): MNHEY, SMNVEV (reference sequence). CDR3 residues: CASSPYLGGGHRTDTQYF. CDR3 in DNA: TGTGCCAGCAGTCCCTATCTTGGCGGGGGGCACCGCACAGATACGCAGTATTTT.

This clonotype was seen a few times. The chain joins TRBV7-2 to TRBJ2-7, with TRBD2 matching over 11 bases. This CDR3 is 17 amino acids long. Germline CDR1 and CDR2: SGHTA and FQGNSA. V gave up 5 bases and J gave up 0 bases; unmatched junction bases: 9. DNA for the CDR3: TGTGCCAGCAGCCTAACTAGCGGGGGACCCAGCTCCTACGAGCAGTACTTC. Protein product: CASSLTSGGPSSYEQYF.

This clonotype was seen a handful of times. This sequence joins TRBV28 and TRBJ2-7, with TRBD1 identical over 8 bases. The V and J ends lost 6 bases and 2 bases, in that order; junction bases with no gene match: 12. The CDR3 extends over 16 amino acids. Looked up from germline, CDR1 is MDHEN and CDR2 is SYDVKM. CDR3 coding DNA: TGTGCCAGCAGCCCCACGGACAGGGCAAGCCCCTACGAGCAGTACTTC. As protein: CASSPTDRASPYEQYF.

Concerning this clonotype: An end of the junction does not agree with germline; a read error may underlie this. The chain has TRBV3-1 and TRBJ2-3; weak D call: TRBD2 (6 bases). The CDR3 is made up of 17 amino acids. Per the germline V gene, CDR1 is LGHDT and CDR2 is YNNKEL (reference sequence). For the CDR3, the DNA is TGTGCCAGCTGCCAAATCGGTATGGGACTTGTAAGGGATACGCAGTATTTT. It encodes CASCQIGMGLVRDTQYF.

This clonotype was seen more than once but under ten times. The V and J genes are TRBV11-2 and TRBJ2-1, with D possibly matching TRBD1 (6 bases). The length of the CDR3 is 14 residues. Trimming removed 7 bases at V and 4 bases at J, with 14 bases between. Per germline, CDR1 SGHAT and CDR2 FQNNGV. CDR3 sequence reads: CASTTRGQYNEQFF. DNA of the CDR3: TGTGCCAGCACAACCAGGGGCCAGTACAATGAGCAGTTCTTC.